This TCR beta chain originates from a study of T cell repertoires in cytomegalovirus infection. Study in general: A matching HLA type, together with CMV infection, was signaled by public TCR beta signatures.

The CDR3 loop spans 17 amino acids. After removal of 10 bases from V and 3 bases from J, the junction contained 16 bases not matched to a gene. Germline CDR1 reads MDHEN; CDR2 reads SYDVKM. The study, taken as a whole, reports: CMV-specific HLA-C-restricted TCR beta clonotypes dominated the ex vivo response. The study identified carriers of CMV plus the relevant HLA from cumulative public TCR beta family frequency.

This clonotype was detected only a few times. What it recognizes is unknown. MiXCR, run by TCRdb on the reads, gives a single entry per CDR3 protein. The sample shows around 530,000 distinct CDR3 sequences, approximately 15% of them seen only once. The sequence came from a human donor in good health (CMV status not recorded). Some clones in this sample may be carry-over from other donors' samples. The V call is TRBV28, the J call TRBJ2-7, with 12 bases matching TRBD2. The material sequenced was CD8+ T cells from PBMCs. In DNA, the CDR3 is TGTGCCATACCCCGCGCGGCAGTACTAGCGGGGGGCTACGAGCAGTACTTC. Translation gives CAIPRAAVLAGGYEQYF.